What follows are 21 T cell receptor beta chains derived from one specimen sequenced in a study of blood T cell repertoires in COVID-19. Clones were sequenced by immunoSEQ multiplex PCR, and TCRdb holds only the in-frame ones, with some missing. Of fewer than 100,000 clones detected, about 90% appear once; the ten largest clones hold around 7.4%. What was sequenced was peripheral blood. The receptors come from a human donor with acute or convalescent COVID-19. The donor label of this sample is uncertain.

V and J are TRBV6-1 and TRBJ2-2; D possibly corresponds to TRBD2 (7 bases). Trimming left V 6 bases short and J 2 bases short, with 13 bases between. Germline CDR1 and CDR2: MNHNS and SASEGT. The length of the CDR3 is 15 residues. DNA of the CDR3: TGTGCCAGCAGACAACCGGGGGGCAACACCGGGGAGCTGTTTTTT. As protein: CASRQPGGNTGELFF.

This rearrangement joins TRBV28 to TRBJ2-7, with 7 bases identical to TRBD1. V lost 4 bases, J lost 4 bases, and 7 bases stayed unmatched. The germline V gene has CDR1 MDHEN and CDR2 SYDVKM. The CDR3 is made up of 14 amino acids. The CDR3 DNA is TGTGCCAGCAGTTCGAGACAGGGAAGATACGAGCAGTACTTC. Protein product: CASSSRQGRYEQYF. Full variable domain (missing parts from reference TRBV28 and TRBJ2-7): DVKVTQSSRYLVKRTGEKVFLECVQDMDHENMFWYRQDPGLGLRLIYFSYDVKMKEKGDIPEGYSVSREKKERFSLILESASTNQTSMYLCASSSRQGRYEQYFGPGTRLTVT.

The chain is built from TRBV10-2 and TRBJ2-2; D gene unclear. Trimming took 1 base from V and 0 from J, leaving 9 bases between them. The CDR3 is made up of 16 amino acids. Germline CDR1 and CDR2: WSHSY and SAAADI. As DNA, the CDR3 is TGCGCCAGCAGTGAGTGGGCTCCGACGAACACCGGGGAGCTGTTTTTT. This encodes CASSEWAPTNTGELFF.

The chain combines TRBV23-1 with TRBJ1-4, with a weak D call TRBD1 (5 bases). TRBV23-1 is noted as an ORF with a role that remains uncertain. There are 16 residues in the CDR3. With 8 bases removed from V and 6 bases from J, the gap between germline ends came to 22 bases. The CDR3 DNA reads as TGCGCCAGCCCTAGGCGGCAGGGAAGGGAGGATGAAAAACTGTTTTTT. Protein: CASPRRQGREDEKLFF.

The chain carries TRBV29-1 and TRBJ1-2; 10 bases map to TRBD1. The CDR3 consists of 14 residues. CDR1 and CDR2 (germline): SQVTM, ANQGSEA. V trimming: 7 bases; J trimming: 2 bases; junction bases outside the gene matches: 7. In DNA form, the CDR3 reads TGCAGCGCTCGGGGGACAGGGGACAACTATGGCTACACCTTC. It specifies CSARGTGDNYGYTF.

V gene TRBV6-1 combines with J gene TRBJ2-5; D may be TRBD1 (5 bases). CDR1 is MNHNS, CDR2 SASEGT, per germline. CDR3 size: 15 residues. Trimming pared 1 base from V and 4 bases from J, leaving 13 bases between. CDR3 sequence (DNA): TGTGCCAGCAGTGAAGGCTTTCGACAGAGAGAGACCCAGTACTTC. As protein: CASSEGFRQRETQYF.

The genes are TRBV2 and TRBJ1-6; D is undetermined. Germline V gene lookup returns CDR1 SNHLY and CDR2 FYNNEI. The CDR3 sequence is 13 residues long. With 7 bases removed from V and 7 bases from J, the gap between germline ends came to 11 bases. The CDR3: CASIYRRNSPLHF. The CDR3, as DNA: TGTGCCAGCATTTATAGGAGAAATTCACCCCTCCACTTT. Variable domain in full (rest from reference TRBV2 and TRBJ1-6): EPEVTQTPSHQVTQMGQEVILRCVPISNHLYFYWYRQILGQKVEFLVSFYNNEISEKSEIFDDQFSVERPDGSNFTLKIRSTKLEDSAMYFCASIYRRNSPLHFGNGTRLTVT.

The gene calls are TRBV7-9 and TRBJ2-2; D possibly corresponds to TRBD2 (5 bases). The CDR3 spans 14 residues. Per the germline V gene, CDR1 is SEHNR and CDR2 is FQNEAQ (reference sequence). Trimming pared 5 bases from V and 3 bases from J, leaving 10 bases between. The CDR3 nucleotides are TGTGCCAGCAGCGACGGGATGTACACCGGGGAGCTGTTTTTT. Its translation is CASSDGMYTGELFF.

This clone was found a few times. The chain recombines TRBV7-2 with TRBJ2-7, with TRBD1 matching over 10 bases. Germline CDR1 SGHTA, CDR2 FQGNSA. The J segment lost 6 bases and the V segment lost 4 bases, leaving 3 bases of the junction unmatched. The CDR3 covers 13 residues. CDR3 in amino acids: CASSSWTGGEQYF. DNA for the CDR3: TGTGCCAGCAGCTCGTGGACAGGGGGCGAGCAGTACTTC.

V gene TRBV2 combines with J gene TRBJ2-1; D uncertain. Trimming shortened V by 4 bases and J by 0 bases, and 10 bases separated the two germline ends. The CDR3 length is 15 residues. Germline values: CDR1 SNHLY, CDR2 FYNNEI. The CDR3: CASSASESSYNEQFF. CDR3 DNA sequence: TGTGCCAGCAGTGCAAGCGAGAGCTCCTACAATGAGCAGTTCTTC.

This chain connects TRBV28 to TRBJ2-5, with D tentatively TRBD1 (5 bases). The CDR3 consists of 14 residues. CDR1 is MDHEN, CDR2 SYDVKM, per germline. V was cut by 1 base and J by 5 bases, with 11 bases left in between. The CDR3 DNA sequence: TGTGCCAGCAGTTTATCAGGGTTCGGGGAGACCCAGTACTTC. Protein product: CASSLSGFGETQYF.

V and J are TRBV5-1 and TRBJ1-2; the match to TRBD1 covers 12 bases. The CDR3 is 14 residues long. V was clipped by 3 bases and J by 6 bases; unmatched bases: 3. The germline V gene has CDR1 SGHRS and CDR2 YFSETQ. The CDR3 loop is CASSWDRGQDGYTF. The CDR3 DNA sequence: TGCGCCAGCAGCTGGGACAGGGGGCAGGATGGCTACACCTTC.

This clone was observed once. The chain is built from TRBV5-1 and TRBJ2-7, with D possibly being TRBD1 (6 bases). The ends were cut back, 0 bases at V and 1 base at J, with 11 bases in the middle. The CDR3 contains 15 residues. Germline V gene sequence: CDR1 SGHRS, CDR2 YFSETQ. This chain's CDR3 is CASSLAPGQSYEQYF. The DNA of the CDR3 is TGCGCCAGCAGCTTGGCACCGGGACAATCCTACGAGCAGTACTTC.

This chain links TRBV5-1 with TRBJ2-3; 9 nucleotides line up with TRBD1. The CDR3 runs to 15 residues. Germline loops: CDR1 SGHRS, CDR2 YFSETQ. The V and J ends lost 3 bases and 4 bases, in that order; junction bases with no gene match: 6. CDR3 DNA: TGCGCCAGCAGCTCGGGACAGGGAAACTCAGATACGCAGTATTTT. It translates to CASSSGQGNSDTQYF.

V gene TRBV3-1 (or the pseudogene TRBV3-2) combines with J gene TRBJ1-2; no reliable D call. The V end lost 3 bases, the J end lost 7 bases, and 15 bases lay between the germline ends. The CDR3 has 14 amino acids. Germline-derived CDR1 and CDR2 are LGHDT and YNNKEL (reference sequence). The CDR3 spells CASSHVNGRGGYTF. The CDR3 bases are TGTGCCAGCAGCCACGTAAATGGACGGGGTGGCTACACCTTC.

Regarding this clone: Compared with germline, one end of the junction differs, possibly owing to a read error. The chain is built from TRBV28 and TRBJ1-5; 9 bases map to TRBD1. This CDR3 contains 17 residues. Looked up from germline, CDR1 is MDHEN and CDR2 is SYDVKM. In nucleotides, the CDR3 is TGTGCCAGCAGTCAAATAGGTCGGACAGGGGATTATCACCCCCAGCATTTT. It encodes CASSQIGRTGDYHPQHF.

CDR3 sequence (DNA): TGCGCCAGCAGCTTGGTCGGGGGGCTCAATGAGCAGTTCTTC. The encoded protein is CASSLVGGLNEQFF. The V call is TRBV5-1, the J call TRBJ2-1; maybe TRBD2 (7 bases). Trimming stripped 0 bases from V and 6 bases from J, with 10 bases between. In germline, CDR1 is SGHRS, CDR2 YFSETQ. The length of the CDR3 is 14 residues.

This sequence joins TRBV12-3 or TRBV12-4 and TRBJ2-7; D is unresolved. This CDR3 has 13 residues. Trimming left V 3 bases short and J 3 bases short, with 9 bases between. The CDR3 spells CASSFTERYEQYF. CDR3 coding DNA: TGTGCCAGCAGTTTTACCGAGCGCTACGAGCAGTACTTC.

This clone has a handful of counts. J is TRBJ1-4 and V is TRBV19; the D is unclear. This CDR3 spans 14 amino acids. Looked up from germline, CDR1 is LNHDA and CDR2 is SQIVND (reference sequence). Trimming shortened V by 6 bases and J by 0 bases, and 8 bases separated the two germline ends. The CDR3 region has the DNA TGTGCCAGTAGGAGAGTTGCAACTAATGAAAAACTGTTTTTT. Translating it yields CASRRVATNEKLFF.

The V call is TRBV9, the J call TRBJ2-2, with D tentatively TRBD1 (6 bases). The CDR3 sequence is 16 residues long. The germline V gene encodes CDR1 SGDLS and CDR2 YYNGEE. Deletions cut 4 bases from V and 0 bases from J, with 13 bases between. The CDR3 DNA follows: TGTGCCAGCAGCCCAGGGACATTCGCGAACACCGGGGAGCTGTTTTTT. This sequence encodes CASSPGTFANTGELFF.

This chain connects TRBV6-5 to TRBJ1-2, with a weak D call TRBD1 (6 bases). V dropped 6 bases and J dropped 6 bases, with 20 bases sitting between them. Germline-derived CDR1 and CDR2 are MNHEY and SVGAGI. This CDR3 contains 15 residues. CDR3 in DNA: TGTGCCAGCAGCCGCACCGACAGGTTTTATGATGGCTACACCTTC. Protein sequence: CASSRTDRFYDGYTF.